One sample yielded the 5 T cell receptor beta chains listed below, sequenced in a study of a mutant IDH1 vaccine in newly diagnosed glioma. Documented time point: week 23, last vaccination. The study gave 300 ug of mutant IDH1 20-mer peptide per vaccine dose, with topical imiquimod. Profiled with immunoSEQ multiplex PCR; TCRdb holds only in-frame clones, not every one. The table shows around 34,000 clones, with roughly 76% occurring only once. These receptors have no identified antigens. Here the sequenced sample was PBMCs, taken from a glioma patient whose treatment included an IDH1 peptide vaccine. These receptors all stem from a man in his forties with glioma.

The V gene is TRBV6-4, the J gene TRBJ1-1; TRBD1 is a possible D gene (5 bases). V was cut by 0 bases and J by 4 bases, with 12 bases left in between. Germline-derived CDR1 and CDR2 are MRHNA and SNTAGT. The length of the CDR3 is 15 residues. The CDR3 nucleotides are TGTGCCAGCAGTGACTCAGAGCAGGGAAGCACTGAAGCTTTCTTT. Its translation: CASSDSEQGSTEAFF.

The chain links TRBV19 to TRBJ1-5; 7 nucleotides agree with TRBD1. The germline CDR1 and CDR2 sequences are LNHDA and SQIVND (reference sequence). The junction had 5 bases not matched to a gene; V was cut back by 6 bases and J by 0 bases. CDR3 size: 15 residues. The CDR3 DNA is TGTGCCAGTAGCGAGACAGGGTCTAGCAATCAGCCCCAGCATTTT. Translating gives CASSETGSSNQPQHF.

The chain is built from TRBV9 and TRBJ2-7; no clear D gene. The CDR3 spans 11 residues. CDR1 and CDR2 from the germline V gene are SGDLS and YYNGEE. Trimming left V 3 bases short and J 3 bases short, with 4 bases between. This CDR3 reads CASSAGYEQYF. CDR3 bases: TGTGCCAGCAGCGCGGGCTACGAGCAGTACTTC. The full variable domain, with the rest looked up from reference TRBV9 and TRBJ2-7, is DSGVTQTPKHLITATGQRVTLRCSPRSGDLSVYWYQQSLDQGLQFLIQYYNGEERAKGNILERFSAQQFPDLHSELNLSSLELGDSALYFCASSAGYEQYFGPGTRLTVT.

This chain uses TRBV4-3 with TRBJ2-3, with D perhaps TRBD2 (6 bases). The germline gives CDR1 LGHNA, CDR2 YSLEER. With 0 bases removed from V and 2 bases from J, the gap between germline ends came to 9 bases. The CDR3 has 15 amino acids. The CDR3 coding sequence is TGCGCCAGCAGCCAAGATGGGGGGAACACAGATACGCAGTATTTT. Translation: CASSQDGGNTDTQYF.

The CDR3 nucleotides are TGTGCCAGTAGTACACAGATCACCGGGGAGCTGTTTTTT. It is translated as CASSTQITGELFF. V is TRBV19 and J is TRBJ2-2; D not resolved. Germline V gene lookup returns CDR1 LNHDA and CDR2 SQIVND (reference sequence). Trimming removed 4 bases from V and 4 bases from J, with 7 bases in between. The length of the CDR3 is 13 residues.